The entry below describes one TCR beta chain. The table came from immunoSEQ multiplex PCR; TCRdb's copy has only in-frame clones and leaves some out. This table holds over 75,000 clones, around 94% found once. The data stem from a study of T cell changes during pregnancy in multiple sclerosis. The ends lost 1 base at V and 0 bases at J; junction bases unmatched: 7. Germline loops: CDR1 PRHDT, CDR2 FYEKMQ (reference sequence). The length of the CDR3 is 18 residues. Sample: peripheral blood, taken in the first trimester of pregnancy. The J gene is TRBJ2-2, the V gene TRBV13; 8 nucleotides align to TRBD2. The origin of this receptor is a female donor with multiple sclerosis, enrolled in a pregnancy study. The chain's CDR3 is CASSLERRAGANTGELFF. In DNA form, the CDR3 reads TGTGCCAGCAGCTTAGAGAGAAGAGCGGGAGCGAACACCGGGGAGCTGTTTTTT.